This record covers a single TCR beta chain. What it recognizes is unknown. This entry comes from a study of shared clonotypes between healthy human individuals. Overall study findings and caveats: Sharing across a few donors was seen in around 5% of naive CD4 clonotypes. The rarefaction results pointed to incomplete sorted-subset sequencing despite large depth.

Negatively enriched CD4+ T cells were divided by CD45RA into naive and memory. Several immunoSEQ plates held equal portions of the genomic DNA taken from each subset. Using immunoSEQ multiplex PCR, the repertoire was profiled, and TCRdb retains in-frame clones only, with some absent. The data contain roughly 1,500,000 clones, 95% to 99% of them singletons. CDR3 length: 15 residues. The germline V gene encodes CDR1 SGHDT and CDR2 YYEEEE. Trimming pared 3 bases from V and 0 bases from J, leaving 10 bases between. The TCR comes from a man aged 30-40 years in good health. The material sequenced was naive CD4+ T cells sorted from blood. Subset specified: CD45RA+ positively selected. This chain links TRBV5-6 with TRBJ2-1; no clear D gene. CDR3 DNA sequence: TGTGCCAGCAGCTGGGTACGCCCCTCCTACAATGAGCAGTTCTTC. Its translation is CASSWVRPSYNEQFF.